The source of this T cell receptor beta chain is a study of T cell responses to AZD1222 COVID-19 vaccine. There are 15 residues in the CDR3. Trimming cost V 0 bases and J 1 base, with 11 bases left between them. Germline V gene lookup returns CDR1 SGHKS and CDR2 YYEKEE (reference sequence). The data were produced by immunoSEQ multiplex PCR, yet TCRdb's version contains in-frame clones alone and is incomplete. The table lists roughly 97,000 clones, 85% to 90% of them singletons, with approximately 7% in the top ten. General study points: Baseline serostatus was positive in only a handful of AZD1222 recipients. Once two AZD1222 doses were given, Spike-specific TCR breadth and depth went up. Epitopes outside B.1.351 and B.1.1.7 mutated regions reportedly drew nearly half of spike TCRs. The donor group comprised mostly white British people and more females; the analysis possibly underestimated clonal diversity.

As for this clone: Its specificity is not known.

Sequenced here: peripheral blood, sampled on day 0 of AZD1222 vaccination. The chain carries TRBV5-5 and TRBJ2-7; D is unresolved. The TCR was taken from an adult in good health. The CDR3 sequence is CASSLEGLSSYEQYF. The CDR3 nucleotides are TGTGCCAGCAGCTTGGAAGGTTTGTCGTCCTACGAGCAGTACTTC.